These 9 T cell receptor beta chains originate from one sample sequenced in a study of OX40 agonist ivuxolimab in advanced cancers. This table comes from immunoSEQ multiplex PCR, and its TCRdb copy is limited to in-frame clones, with some not included. The repertoire includes approximately 60,000 clones, around 87% of them detected once, and 0.38% sits in the top ten. Material: CD4+ or CD8+ T cells sorted from blood, obtained in a trial of the OX40 agonist ivuxolimab. The receptors stem from an adult with an advanced solid tumor such as melanoma, head and neck, liver or kidney cancer.

CDR3 loop: CASSYGGVWEQYF. DNA for the CDR3: TGTGCCAGCAGCTACGGGGGGGTCTGGGAGCAGTACTTC. This rearrangement joins TRBV5-4 to TRBJ2-7; 8 bases are shared with TRBD2. The V gene end was trimmed by 3 bases and the J gene end by 7 bases; junction bases not matched to a gene: 6. CDR1 is SGHNT, CDR2 YYREEE, per germline (reference sequence). This CDR3 region has 13 residues.

The rearrangement uses TRBV30 and TRBJ2-1; tentative D call: TRBD2 (7 bases). The germline V gene encodes CDR1 GTSNPN and CDR2 SVGIG (reference sequence). The CDR3 sequence is 14 residues long. V was trimmed by 4 bases and J by 7 bases, leaving 17 bases between them. CDR3 sequence (DNA): TGTGCCTGGACTAACGGGGGGCCCTCAAATGAGCAGTTCTTC. Protein sequence: CAWTNGGPSNEQFF.

This chain links TRBV7-9 with TRBJ2-5, with TRBD2 as a possible D gene (5 bases). This CDR3 spans 12 amino acids. The germline CDR1 and CDR2 sequences are SEHNR and FQNEAQ (reference sequence). The V end lost 2 bases, the J end lost 5 bases, and 6 bases lay between the germline ends. CDR3 sequence reads: CASSLTRETQYF. CDR3 DNA sequence: TGTGCCAGCAGCTTAACTAGGGAGACCCAGTACTTC.

Details on this clone: The same CDR3 is also encoded by other DNA sequences in this sample. This chain links TRBV4-1 with TRBJ1-6; TRBD1 might be the D (5 bases). The V end was cut by 4 bases, the J end by 6 bases, with 10 bases between. Germline V gene sequence: CDR1 MGHRA, CDR2 YSYEKL. CDR3 length: 14 amino acids. CDR3 region: CASSRGGGNSPLHF. CDR3 DNA: TGCGCCAGCAGCCGCGGTGGGGGTAATTCACCCCTCCACTTT.

In its sample, this clone was seen a few times. The chain employs TRBV5-1 and TRBJ2-2, with TRBD1 matching over 8 bases. V shed 2 bases and J 6 bases; nucleotides not matched to a gene: 9. This CDR3 is 16 amino acids long. Looked up from germline, CDR1 is SGHRS and CDR2 is YFSETQ. CDR3 region: CASSFRPDRVAGELFF. The CDR3 DNA sequence: TGCGCCAGCAGCTTCCGCCCGGACAGGGTCGCCGGGGAGCTGTTTTTT. Together with reference TRBV5-1 and TRBJ2-2, the CDR3 gives the full variable domain: KAGVTQTPRYLIKTRGQQVTLSCSPISGHRSVSWYQQTPGQGLQFLFEYFSETQRNKGNFPGRFSGRQFSNSRSEMNVSTLELGDSALYLCASSFRPDRVAGELFFGEGSRLTVL.

The chain has TRBV11-2 and TRBJ2-7; 10 bases are shared with TRBD1. This CDR3 is 16 amino acids long. Unmatched junction bases numbered 5, after V lost 1 base and J lost 2 bases. The germline V gene has CDR1 SGHAT and CDR2 FQNNGV. The CDR3 bases are TGTGCCAGCAGCTTAGCCTGGGGGACAGGGGCCTACGAGCAGTACTTC. Residues: CASSLAWGTGAYEQYF.

The V gene is TRBV5-1, the J gene TRBJ1-1; D is ambiguous. Trimming pared 4 bases from V and 1 base from J, leaving 11 bases between. Germline CDR1 and CDR2: SGHRS and YFSETQ. The CDR3 totals 14 residues. This CDR3 is CASSPAPANTEAFF. Here the CDR3 DNA reads TGCGCCAGCAGCCCGGCCCCGGCGAACACTGAAGCTTTCTTT.

This clone was recorded only once. The chain recombines TRBV5-1 with TRBJ2-7; D tentatively reads TRBD1 or TRBD2 (7 bases each). V lost 0 bases and J lost 12, with 16 bases in between. The CDR3 loop spans 13 amino acids. Germline CDR1 and CDR2: SGHRS and YFSETQ. The CDR3 DNA is TGCGCCAGCAGCTTGGAGGACAGGTCGGGGGGGTACTTC. Protein product: CASSLEDRSGGYF.

The V and J genes are TRBV27 and TRBJ1-5; D is perhaps TRBD1 (5 bases). Germline V gene lookup returns CDR1 MNHEY and CDR2 SMNVEV (reference sequence). The CDR3 contains 15 residues. Trimming stripped 3 bases from V and 4 bases from J, with 13 bases between. CDR3 residues: CASSLGGWGNQPQHF. For the CDR3, the DNA is TGTGCCAGCAGTTTGGGTGGGTGGGGGAATCAGCCCCAGCATTTT.